What follows is one T cell receptor beta chain and its context. The data are from a study of blood T cell repertoires in COVID-19. CDR1 is SGHAT and CDR2 is FQNNGV in the germline V gene. CDR3 length: 17 amino acids. Trimming cost V 3 bases and J 0 bases; bases outside gene matches: 11. Sequencing was performed with immunoSEQ multiplex PCR; in TCRdb, only in-frame clones are kept and a portion is missing. Found here are 250,000 to 350,000 clones, under 90% of them singletons; the top ten hold around 9.3%. Participants were placed into cohorts based on the clinical history they reported. The TCR was taken from a woman aged 18 to 35 who had recovered from COVID-19. The specimen was PBMCs or T cells enriched from blood (not recorded which). The gene calls are TRBV11-2 and TRBJ2-7; 7 bases are a match to TRBD1. CDR3 sequence: CASSFPTGTAFSYEQYF. CDR3 nucleotide sequence: TGTGCCAGCAGCTTCCCCACCGGGACAGCTTTCTCCTACGAGCAGTACTTC.